This T cell receptor beta chain was captured by sequencing in a study of cytomegalovirus exposure and HLA in healthy donors. From germline, CDR1 is SGHNT and CDR2 YYREEE (reference sequence). Losses at the gene ends were 0 bases for V and 6 bases for J; bases not matched to a gene: 10. This CDR3 region has 18 residues. PCR amplification relied on 60 Vbeta primers (plus 13 Jbeta primers). The table came from immunoSEQ multiplex PCR; TCRdb's copy has only in-frame clones and leaves some out. The sample has roughly 150,000 clones; about 73% are singletons. This chain uses TRBV5-4 with TRBJ2-2; 11 nucleotides align to TRBD2. Sample: PBMCs. This receptor was obtained from a woman in her sixties in good health and CMV-seropositive. DNA for the CDR3: TGTGCCAGCAGCTTGGGTAGCGGGAGGGCCCTCGGGGCCGGGGAGCTGTTTTTT. The encoded protein is CASSLGSGRALGAGELFF.